The clone carrying this T cell receptor beta chain has ten or more counts. The CDR3 length is 14 residues. Trimming at V came to 6 bases and at J to 4 bases, leaving 3 bases not matched to a gene. Germline CDR1 and CDR2: MNHEY and SVGEGT. The data stem from a study of T cells after posttransplantation cyclophosphamide. Generated by immunoSEQ multiplex PCR, the TCRdb table keeps only in-frame clones and is missing some. This sample carries about 7,900 clones, none of them present only once. A marrow graft followed busulfan-fludarabine conditioning, with cyclophosphamide on days +3 and +4. The V gene is TRBV6-2 or TRBV6-3, the J gene TRBJ1-4; 9 bases are shared with TRBD1. This material consisted of PBMCs, taken after an allogeneic stem cell transplant with post-transplant cyclophosphamide. The sequence was obtained from a male patient aged 30 to 39 who received an allogeneic stem cell transplant from an unrelated donor, was CMV-positive, and had acute and chronic GVHD. The graft donor may have contributed some T cells. This CDR3 is CASRRTGDNEKLFF. Here the CDR3 DNA reads TGTGCCAGCAGGCGGACAGGGGATAATGAAAAACTGTTTTTT.